This T cell receptor (beta chain) was found in a study of regulatory T cells in long-lasting Graves disease. Study-level findings and limits: Segments TRBV28, TRBJ1-2 and TRBJ2-5 showed preferential usage in persistent disease.

The CDR3 totals 13 residues. From germline, CDR1 is SGHTA and CDR2 FQGNSA. The V end was cut by 8 bases, the J end by 4 bases, with 12 bases between. The time point was: persistent/refractory GD, antithyroid drugs over 5 years with positive TRAb. PBMCs provided the RNA from which the TCR library was made. The source of the patients was an endocrinology department in Xi'an, China. This clonotype was counted many times. The antigen is undetermined. CDR3-region Arm-PCR and iRepertoire HTBI primers produced the TCR beta libraries. TCRdb recomputed calls from the multiplex PCR reads with MiXCR, one row per CDR3 protein. The table lists over 350,000 distinct CDR3 sequences, about 20% of them singletons.

Source: peripheral blood mononuclear cells (PBMCs), taken when the disease was refractory, from a patient treated with antithyroid drugs. The TCR sequence derives from a female donor with Graves disease. The rearrangement links TRBV7-2 to TRBJ2-1; maybe TRBD2 (6 bases). The CDR3 sequence: CASDTSPYNEQFF. CDR3 nucleotides: TGTGCCAGCGATACTAGCCCGTACAATGAGCAGTTCTTC.